This T cell receptor beta chain comes out of a study of beta chain features in type 1 diabetes. This clone was counted only a few times. Its antigen is not known. The study reverse transcribed the entire isolated RNA, so it sequenced expressed TCRB transcripts. An average of roughly 4 million reads was obtained for naive, central memory and regulatory T cell samples. Measured with immunoSEQ multiplex PCR; TCRdb has only the in-frame clones, and not every one. This sample has 600,000 or so clones, with over 12% found just once. The V segment lost 8 bases and the J segment 2 bases; nucleotides outside the gene matches: 9. The CDR3 totals 15 residues. Germline V gene data show CDR1 as SEHNR and CDR2 as FQNEAQ (reference sequence). Study conclusions and caveats: Shorter TCRB CDR3s, moderately but significantly so, marked every one of the four CD4+ subsets in Type 1 diabetes patients. The naive, central memory and Treg TCRB repertoires of patients appeared to be more similar to one another than those of healthy donors. An over-representation of cells with high TCR expression could result from cDNA sequencing. For TCRB rearrangement, an influence of HLA type remained unresolved here.

The sequenced material came from naive CD4+ T cells from blood. The chain joins TRBV7-9 to TRBJ2-3, with 8 bases that match TRBD1. The source is a man aged 18 to 29 with type 1 diabetes. CDR3 region: CASSSRDRLTDTQYF. CDR3 DNA sequence: TGTGCCAGCTCCTCCCGGGACAGGCTCACAGATACGCAGTATTTT. Combining the CDR3 with reference TRBV7-9 and TRBJ2-3 gives the whole variable domain DTGVSQNPRHKITKRGQNVTFRCDPISEHNRLYWYRQTLGQGPEFLTYFQNEAQLEKSRLLSDRFSAERPKGSFSTLEIQRTEQGDSAMYLCASSSRDRLTDTQYFGPGTRLTVL.